This TCR beta chain was captured in a study of T cells in Graves' hyperthyroidism and ophthalmopathy (dated by TCRdb to about 2019). At the level of the whole study: Peripheral blood samples were taken at the time of initial diagnosis, prior to any treatment. A discovery cohort of roughly 100 patients, roughly 40 with Graves' ophthalmopathy and 57 with stable Graves' hyperthyroidism, was used to find distinguishing TCR V-J signatures. Prospective prediction of ophthalmopathy was tested in an independent validation cohort consisting of some 18 hyperthyroidism patients and 15 to 17 patients who later progressed to ophthalmopathy. The 75 to 100 discovery patients were randomly split 7:3 into training and test sets. In addition, the study compared T-cell repertoires in thyroid tissue and in blood from six Graves' hyperthyroidism patients. After sampling, hyperthyroidism patients received methimazole starting at 30 mg daily, and ophthalmopathy patients received high-dose intravenous methylprednisolone. TCR Vbeta CDR3 sequencing of approximately 140 peripheral blood samples (under 45 ophthalmopathy, about 80 hyperthyroidism and roughly 17 progressor patients) is reported in the paper. General conclusions and limits of the study: No statistical method was used to set the sample size in advance, and investigators knew the group allocation. In validation, the model predicted progression to ophthalmopathy a median of around six months before onset, with 70% to 71% sensitivity and roughly 77% specificity. Most expanded thyroid clonotypes (frequency above 0.001) were also detected in blood, suggesting blood repertoires may reflect thyroid immune responses. Ophthalmopathy was separated from stable hyperthyroidism by a 13 V-J signature model, with around 90% sensitivity and roughly 81% specificity obtained in cross-validation and 80%/75% obtained in testing.

Ophthalmopathy patients had moderately to severely active disease, with a Clinical Activity Score of 3 or more, a NOSPECS grade of 4 or more, and a disease duration of less than 3 months. The study excluded patients with uncontrolled infections, other autoimmune diseases, pregnancy or lactation. Diagnoses relied on clinical symptoms, serum thyroxine and TRAb, thyroid ultrasound and orbital computed tomography. Ficoll-Paque density gradient centrifugation was used to isolate PBMCs from approximately 11 ml of fresh peripheral blood. Total RNA was extracted using Trizol reagent, and RNA quality was assessed on an Agilent 2100 Bioanalyzer. The sample holds one count of this clonotype. The antigen it binds to is not known. No base-level quality is on record; no much larger clone is a single base apart. One read represents weak support. Amplification of TCR beta CDR3 regions was carried out from RNA transcripts. For the first round of RT-PCR on the TCR CDR3, the HTBI primer set was used together with the Qiagen OneStep RT-PCR kit. Libraries were constructed in a second round of multiplex PCR, after which size selection and purification were performed. Sequencing of the libraries was done on an Illumina HiSeq2000 using paired-end 100 bp reads. The original pipeline was this. SOAPnuke was used to process the raw data, removing reads that contained adapters or uncalled bases, had a mean Phred below 15, or lacked an exact match to the constant primer or identifier. High-quality paired reads were merged with COPE v1.2.5, and unique nucleotide sequences were defined as clonotypes. Clonotypes were aligned to IMGT TRBV, TRBD and TRBJ reference segments using MiTCR v1.1. The analysis included only V-J combinations with a frequency above 0.0001, which together covered around 99% of the repertoires. A TCS score was defined as the ratio of F50 (clonal expansion) to E x V (chaos), with BLOSUM62-based TCRdist applied between CDR3 peptides within each V-J. Welch's t-statistics and random forest reduced around 510 V-J features to roughly 13, which were used in a naive Bayes classifier (R e1071). The similarity between thyroid and blood repertoires was quantified using the Morisita-Horn index. TCRdb handled the public reads itself, with Q25 trimming in fastp and clone calling in MiXCR, and kept productive beta chains. For every CDR3 protein sequence, its rows merge into one entry that carries the most common genes and DNA. Clone size and V and J calls follow TCRdb, not the original study. This sample comprises fewer than 750,000 distinct CDR3 sequences, about 15% of them detected only once. The biggest ten clones account for roughly 4.3% of the sample.

From the cysteine through the phenylalanine, the CDR3 covers 15 amino acids. Left in the record is the CDR3 DNA by itself, 45 bases read in frame from the first base. Trimming costs V 2 bases and J 2 bases, and their ends lie 12 bases apart. The specimen was blood. The TCR comes from a woman between 40 and 55 years old with Graves' ophthalmopathy. The chain is assembled from TRBV12-3 or TRBV12-4 and TRBJ2-5; matching of 5 bases hints at TRBD1 as the D gene. The CDR3 corresponds to CASSLSVGHQETQYF. The DNA sequence is as follows: TGTGCCAGCAGTTTAAGCGTGGGGCATCAAGAGACCCAGTACTTC.